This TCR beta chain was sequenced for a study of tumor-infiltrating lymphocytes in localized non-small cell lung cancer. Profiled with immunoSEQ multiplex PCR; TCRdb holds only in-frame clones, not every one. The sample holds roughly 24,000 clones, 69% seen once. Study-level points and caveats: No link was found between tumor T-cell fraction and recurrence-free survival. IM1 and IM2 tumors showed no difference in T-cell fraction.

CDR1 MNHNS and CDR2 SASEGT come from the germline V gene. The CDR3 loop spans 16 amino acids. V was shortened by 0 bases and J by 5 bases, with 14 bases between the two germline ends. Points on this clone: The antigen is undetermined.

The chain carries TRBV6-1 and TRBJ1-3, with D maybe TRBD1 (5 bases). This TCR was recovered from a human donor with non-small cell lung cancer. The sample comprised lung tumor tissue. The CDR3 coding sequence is TGTGCCAGCAGTGAAGCGGGTGGGGCAGGGCGAAACACCATATATTTT. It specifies CASSEAGGAGRNTIYF.